This T cell receptor beta chain was identified in a study of shared clonotypes between healthy human individuals. Overall study: There were three CD4 naive, three CD4 memory, two CD8 naive and one CD8 memory plates per donor. Study-wide findings and caveats: Richness estimates generally favored naive over memory subsets. In contrast to clonotypes shared by all four donors, non-shared clonotypes had lower generation probabilities. Tissue TCR repertoires likely differ from these blood-only repertoires.

Of note for this clone: Antigen specificity is unknown. Other DNA sequences in the sample encode the same CDR3.

The length of the CDR3 is 13 residues. V was clipped by 0 bases and J by 11 bases, with 11 bases between them. CDR1 SGHRS and CDR2 YFSETQ come from the germline V gene. The protocol was immunoSEQ multiplex PCR, while the TCRdb copy is restricted to in-frame clones and leaves out a portion. This repertoire shows fewer than 3 million clones, about 90% found once; its top ten account for approximately 0.39%. The chain links TRBV5-1 to TRBJ2-2, with unresolved D. The receptor was derived from a man between 18 and 29 years old in good health. Some clones in this sample may be carry-over from other donors' samples. Sequencing used naive CD4+ T cells from PBMCs. Subset denoted: CD45RA+ positively selected. The CDR3: CASSLVGGRELFF. The CDR3 DNA reads TGCGCCAGCAGCTTGGTTGGTGGCCGCGAGCTGTTTTTT.